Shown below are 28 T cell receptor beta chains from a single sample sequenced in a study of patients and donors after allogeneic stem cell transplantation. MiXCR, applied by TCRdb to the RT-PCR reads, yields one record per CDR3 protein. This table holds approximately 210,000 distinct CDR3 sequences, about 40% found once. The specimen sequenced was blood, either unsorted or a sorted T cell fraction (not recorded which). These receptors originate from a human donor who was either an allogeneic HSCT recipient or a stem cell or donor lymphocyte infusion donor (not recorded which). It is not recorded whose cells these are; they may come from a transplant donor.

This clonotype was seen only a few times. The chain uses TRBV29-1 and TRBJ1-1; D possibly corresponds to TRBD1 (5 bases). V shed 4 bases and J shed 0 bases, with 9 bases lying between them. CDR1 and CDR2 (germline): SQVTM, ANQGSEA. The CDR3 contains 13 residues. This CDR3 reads CSVVGRVNTEAFF. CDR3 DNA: TGCAGCGTTGTTGGCAGGGTGAACACTGAAGCTTTCTTT.

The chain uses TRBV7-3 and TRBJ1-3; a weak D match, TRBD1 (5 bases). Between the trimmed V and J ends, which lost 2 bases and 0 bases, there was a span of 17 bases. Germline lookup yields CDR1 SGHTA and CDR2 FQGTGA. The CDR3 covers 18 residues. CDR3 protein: CASSLWGDPLTSGNTIYF. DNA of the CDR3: TGTGCCAGCAGCTTATGGGGGGACCCCCTAACCTCTGGAAACACCATATATTTT. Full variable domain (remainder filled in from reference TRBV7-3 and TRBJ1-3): GAGVSQTPSNKVTEKGKYVELRCDPISGHTALYWYRQSLGQGPEFLIYFQGTGAADDSGLPNDRFFAVRPEGSVSTLKIQRTERGDSAVYLCASSLWGDPLTSGNTIYFGEGSWLTVV.

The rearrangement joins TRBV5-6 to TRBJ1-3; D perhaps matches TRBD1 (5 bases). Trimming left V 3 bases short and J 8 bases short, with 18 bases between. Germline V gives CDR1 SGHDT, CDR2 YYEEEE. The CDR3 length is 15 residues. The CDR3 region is CASSSRGVGGHTIYF. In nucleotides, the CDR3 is TGTGCCAGCAGCTCCCGGGGCGTAGGCGGGCACACCATATATTTT.

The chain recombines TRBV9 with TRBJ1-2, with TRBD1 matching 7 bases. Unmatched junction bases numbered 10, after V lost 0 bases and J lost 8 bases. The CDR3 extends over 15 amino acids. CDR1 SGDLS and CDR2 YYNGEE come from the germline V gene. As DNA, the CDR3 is TGTGCCAGCAGCGTAGAAACAGGGGATCAGTGGGGCTACACCTTC. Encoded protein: CASSVETGDQWGYTF.

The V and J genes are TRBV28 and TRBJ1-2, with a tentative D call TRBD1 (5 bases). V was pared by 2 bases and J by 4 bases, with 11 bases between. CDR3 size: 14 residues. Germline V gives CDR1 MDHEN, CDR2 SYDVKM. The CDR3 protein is CASSLSGTGYGYTF. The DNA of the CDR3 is TGTGCCAGCAGTTTAAGCGGAACAGGCTATGGCTACACCTTC.

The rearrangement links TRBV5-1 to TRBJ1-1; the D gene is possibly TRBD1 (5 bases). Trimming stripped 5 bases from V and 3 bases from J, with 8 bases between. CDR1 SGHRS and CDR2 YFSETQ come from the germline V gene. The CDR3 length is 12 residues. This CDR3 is CASRGGDTEAFF. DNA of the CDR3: TGCGCCAGCAGGGGGGGAGACACTGAAGCTTTCTTT. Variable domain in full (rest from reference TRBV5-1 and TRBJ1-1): KAGVTQTPRYLIKTRGQQVTLSCSPISGHRSVSWYQQTPGQGLQFLFEYFSETQRNKGNFPGRFSGRQFSNSRSEMNVSTLELGDSALYLCASRGGDTEAFFGQGTRLTVV.

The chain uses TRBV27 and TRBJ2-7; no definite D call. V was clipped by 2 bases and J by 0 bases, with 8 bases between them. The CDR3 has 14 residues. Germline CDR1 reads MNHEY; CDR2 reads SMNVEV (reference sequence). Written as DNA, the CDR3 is TGTGCCAGCAGTTTAGCCAGGTACTCCTACGAGCAGTACTTC. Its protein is CASSLARYSYEQYF.

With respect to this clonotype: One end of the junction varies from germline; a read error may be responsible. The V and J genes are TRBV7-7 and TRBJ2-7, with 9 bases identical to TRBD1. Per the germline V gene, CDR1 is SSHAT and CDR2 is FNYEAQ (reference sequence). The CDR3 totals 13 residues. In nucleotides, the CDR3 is TGTGCTAGCAGCACCGGGACAGGGAACGAGCAGTACTTC. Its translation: CASSTGTGNEQYF.

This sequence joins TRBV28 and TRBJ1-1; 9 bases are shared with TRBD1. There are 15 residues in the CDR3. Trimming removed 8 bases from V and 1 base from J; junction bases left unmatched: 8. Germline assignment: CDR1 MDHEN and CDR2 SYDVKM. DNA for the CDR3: TGTGCCAGCCGGGGACAGGGAGCCAGGAACACTGAAGCTTTCTTT. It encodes CASRGQGARNTEAFF.

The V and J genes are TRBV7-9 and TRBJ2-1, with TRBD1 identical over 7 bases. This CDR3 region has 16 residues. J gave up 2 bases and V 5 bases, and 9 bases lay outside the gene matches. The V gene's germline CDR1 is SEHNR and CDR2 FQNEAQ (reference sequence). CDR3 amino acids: CASSTPRQGPYNEQFF. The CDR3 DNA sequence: TGTGCCAGCAGCACGCCGAGACAGGGACCCTACAATGAGCAGTTCTTC.

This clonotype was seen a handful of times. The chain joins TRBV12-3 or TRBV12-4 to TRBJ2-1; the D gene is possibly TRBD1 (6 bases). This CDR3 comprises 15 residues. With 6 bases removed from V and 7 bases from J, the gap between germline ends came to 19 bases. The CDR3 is CASSDPGHRMNEQFF. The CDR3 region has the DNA TGTGCCAGCAGCGATCCGGGACATAGGATGAATGAGCAGTTCTTC.

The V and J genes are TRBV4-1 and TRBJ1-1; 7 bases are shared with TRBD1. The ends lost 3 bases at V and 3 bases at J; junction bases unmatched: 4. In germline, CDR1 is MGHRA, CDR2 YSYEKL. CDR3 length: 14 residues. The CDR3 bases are TGCGCCAGCAGCCATTCCGACAGGGACACTGAAGCTTTCTTT. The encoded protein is CASSHSDRDTEAFF.

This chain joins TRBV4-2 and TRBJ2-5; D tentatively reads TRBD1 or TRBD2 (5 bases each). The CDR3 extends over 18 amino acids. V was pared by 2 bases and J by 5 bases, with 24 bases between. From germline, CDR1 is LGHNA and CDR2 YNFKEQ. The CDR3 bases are TGTGCCAGCAGCCAATTACTACCGGGACCCAAAAAAATGGAGACCCAGTACTTC. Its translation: CASSQLLPGPKKMETQYF.

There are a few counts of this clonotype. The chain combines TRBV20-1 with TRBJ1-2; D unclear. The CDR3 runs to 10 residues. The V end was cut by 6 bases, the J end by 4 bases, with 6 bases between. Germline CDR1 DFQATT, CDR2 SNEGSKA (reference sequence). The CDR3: CSAVLYGYTF. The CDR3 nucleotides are TGCAGTGCAGTTCTCTATGGCTACACCTTC.

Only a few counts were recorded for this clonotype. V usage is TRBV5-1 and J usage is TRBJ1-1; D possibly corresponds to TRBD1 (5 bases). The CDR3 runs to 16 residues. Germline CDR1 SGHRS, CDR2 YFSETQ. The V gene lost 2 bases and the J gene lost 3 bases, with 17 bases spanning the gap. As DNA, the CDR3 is TGCGCCAGCAGCTTCCCCCCGGGGACGCCTTACACTGAAGCTTTCTTT. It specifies CASSFPPGTPYTEAFF.

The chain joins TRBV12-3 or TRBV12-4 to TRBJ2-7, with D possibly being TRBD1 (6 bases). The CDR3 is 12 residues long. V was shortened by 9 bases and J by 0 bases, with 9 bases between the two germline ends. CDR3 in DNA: TGTGCCAGTCAGGGGTTCTCCTACGAGCAGTACTTC. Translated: CASQGFSYEQYF.

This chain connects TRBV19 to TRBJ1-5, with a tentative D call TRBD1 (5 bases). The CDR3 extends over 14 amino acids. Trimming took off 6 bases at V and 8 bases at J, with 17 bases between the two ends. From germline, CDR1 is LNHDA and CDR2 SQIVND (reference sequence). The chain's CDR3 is CASSPPNRREPQHF. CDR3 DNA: TGTGCCAGTAGCCCCCCGAACAGGAGGGAGCCCCAGCATTTT.

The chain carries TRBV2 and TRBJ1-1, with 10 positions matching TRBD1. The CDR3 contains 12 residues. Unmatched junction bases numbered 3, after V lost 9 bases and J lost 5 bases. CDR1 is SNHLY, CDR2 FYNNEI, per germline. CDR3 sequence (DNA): TGTGCCAGGGGACAGGGGAGAACTGAAGCTTTCTTT. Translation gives CARGQGRTEAFF.

DNA for the CDR3: TGTGCCAGCAGCGTAGGGTCCCGGGGGAGCACCGGGGAGCTGTTTTTT. It yields the protein CASSVGSRGSTGELFF. The V and J genes are TRBV9 and TRBJ2-2; TRBD2 might be the D (6 bases). The CDR3 loop spans 16 amino acids. V was cut by 0 bases and J by 4 bases, with 13 bases left in between. CDR1 is SGDLS and CDR2 is YYNGEE in the germline V gene.

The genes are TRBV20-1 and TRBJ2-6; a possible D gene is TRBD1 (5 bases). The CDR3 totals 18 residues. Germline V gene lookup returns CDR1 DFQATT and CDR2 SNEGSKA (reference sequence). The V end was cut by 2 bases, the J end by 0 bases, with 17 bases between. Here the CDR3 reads CSARPPLDSLSGANVLTF. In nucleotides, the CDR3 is TGCAGTGCTAGACCGCCCCTCGACAGCCTCTCTGGGGCCAACGTCCTGACTTTC.

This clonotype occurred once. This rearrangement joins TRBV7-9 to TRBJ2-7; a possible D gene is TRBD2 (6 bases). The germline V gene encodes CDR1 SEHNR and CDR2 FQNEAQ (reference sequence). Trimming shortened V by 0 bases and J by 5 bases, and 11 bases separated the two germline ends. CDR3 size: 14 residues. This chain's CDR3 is CASSLAGGGHEQYF. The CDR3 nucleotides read TGTGCCAGCAGCTTAGCAGGAGGAGGGCACGAGCAGTACTTC.

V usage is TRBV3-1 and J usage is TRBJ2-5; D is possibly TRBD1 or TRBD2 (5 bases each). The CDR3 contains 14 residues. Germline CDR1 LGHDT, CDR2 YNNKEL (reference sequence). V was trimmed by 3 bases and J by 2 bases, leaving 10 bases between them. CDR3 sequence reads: CASSQGREQETQYF. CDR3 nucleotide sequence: TGTGCCAGCAGCCAGGGACGGGAACAAGAGACCCAGTACTTC.

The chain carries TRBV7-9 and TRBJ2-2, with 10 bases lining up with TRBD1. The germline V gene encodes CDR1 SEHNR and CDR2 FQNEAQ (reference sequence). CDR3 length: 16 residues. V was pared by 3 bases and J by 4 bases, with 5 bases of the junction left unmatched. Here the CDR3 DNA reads TGTGCCAGCAGCTTTTCCGGGACAGGGGTCACCGGGGAGCTGTTTTTT. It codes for CASSFSGTGVTGELFF.

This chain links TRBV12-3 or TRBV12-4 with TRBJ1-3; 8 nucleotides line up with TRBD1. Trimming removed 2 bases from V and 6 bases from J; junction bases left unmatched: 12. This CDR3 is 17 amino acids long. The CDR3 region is CASSLILGPGGENTIYF. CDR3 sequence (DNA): TGTGCCAGCAGTTTAATTCTGGGGCCAGGGGGCGAAAACACCATATATTTT.

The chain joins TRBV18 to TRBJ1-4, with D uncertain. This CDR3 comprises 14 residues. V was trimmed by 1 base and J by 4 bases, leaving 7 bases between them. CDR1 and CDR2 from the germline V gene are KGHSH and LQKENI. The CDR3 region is CASSPLSYNEKLFF. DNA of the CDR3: TGTGCCAGCTCACCACTCAGCTATAATGAAAAACTGTTTTTT.

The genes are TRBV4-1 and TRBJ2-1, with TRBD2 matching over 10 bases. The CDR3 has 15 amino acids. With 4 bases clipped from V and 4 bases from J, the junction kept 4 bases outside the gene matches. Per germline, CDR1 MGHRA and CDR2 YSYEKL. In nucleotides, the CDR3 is TGCGCCAGCAGCCCCACTAGCGGGAATTACAATGAGCAGTTCTTC. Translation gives CASSPTSGNYNEQFF.

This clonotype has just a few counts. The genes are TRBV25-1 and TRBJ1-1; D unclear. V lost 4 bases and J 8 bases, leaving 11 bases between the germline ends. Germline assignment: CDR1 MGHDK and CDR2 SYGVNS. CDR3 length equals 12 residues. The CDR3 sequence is CASSVGSPEAFF. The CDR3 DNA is TGTGCCAGCAGTGTAGGGTCTCCCGAAGCTTTCTTT.

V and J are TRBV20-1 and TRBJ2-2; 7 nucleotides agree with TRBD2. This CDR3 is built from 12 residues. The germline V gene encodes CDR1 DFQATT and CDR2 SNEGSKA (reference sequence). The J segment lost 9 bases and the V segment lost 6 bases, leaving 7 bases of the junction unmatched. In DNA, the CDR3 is TGCAGTGCCCCTAGCGGAACCAGGGAGCTGTTTTTT. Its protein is CSAPSGTRELFF.